Following are 32 T cell receptor beta chains from one sample sequenced in a study of beta chain features in type 1 diabetes. Their recognized antigens are unknown. Whole-study results and caveats: Among patients with Type 1 diabetes, TCRB CDR3s were moderately but significantly shorter in every one of the four CD4+ subsets.

Reverse transcribing all isolated RNA meant expressed TCRB transcripts were sequenced. Only in-frame clones appear in the TCRdb table, and some are missing; sequencing was by immunoSEQ multiplex PCR. The sample contains around 250,000 clones, 11% to 15% of which appear only once. The sample was naive CD4+ T cells from blood. The origin of the receptors is a man aged 25 to 40 with type 1 diabetes.

The gene calls are TRBV14 and TRBJ1-5, with D unclear. CDR1 SGHDN and CDR2 FVKESK come from the germline V gene. V was clipped by 4 bases and J by 0 bases, with 4 bases between them. The CDR3 covers 13 residues. The CDR3 loop is CASSLHSNQPQHF. CDR3 DNA: TGTGCCAGCAGCCTACATAGCAATCAGCCCCAGCATTTT.

The gene calls are TRBV2 and TRBJ1-5; no definite D call. This CDR3 region has 14 residues. Trimming stripped 6 bases from V and 6 bases from J, with 15 bases between. Germline V lookup: CDR1 SNHLY, CDR2 FYNNEI. As DNA, the CDR3 is TGTGCCAGCAGCCGGGGAGGAATGGGTCAGCCCCAGCATTTT. Residues: CASSRGGMGQPQHF.

CDR3 nucleotide sequence: TGTGCCAGCAGTGACACCCCAACCGGGACAAATGAGCAGTTCTTC. It specifies CASSDTPTGTNEQFF. The chain joins TRBV25-1 to TRBJ2-1, with D possibly TRBD1 on 6 matching bases. The CDR3 is made up of 15 amino acids. V was shortened by 3 bases and J by 7 bases, with 16 bases between the two germline ends. Germline V gene sequence: CDR1 MGHDK, CDR2 SYGVNS. Together with reference TRBV25-1 and TRBJ2-1, the CDR3 gives the full variable domain: EADIYQTPRYLVIGTGKKITLECSQTMGHDKMYWYQQDPGMELHLIHYSYGVNSTEKGDLSSESTVSRIRTEHFPLTLESARPSHTSQYLCASSDTPTGTNEQFFGPGTRLTVL.

The V and J genes are TRBV9 and TRBJ2-3; 7 bases are shared with TRBD1. This CDR3 is built from 14 residues. CDR1 is SGDLS, CDR2 YYNGEE, per germline. V was clipped by 5 bases and J by 2 bases; unmatched bases: 5. The CDR3 is CASSETGDTDTQYF. In nucleotides, the CDR3 is TGTGCCAGCAGTGAAACAGGGGACACAGATACGCAGTATTTT.

The table lists this clone with a few counts. This sequence joins TRBV18 and TRBJ1-2; TRBD1 matches at 7 bases. Germline CDR1 reads KGHSH; CDR2 reads LQKENI. Germline trimming cut 9 bases from V and 8 bases from J; bases unmatched to any gene: 6. The CDR3 contains 11 residues. The CDR3 loop is CASGDRWGYTF. The CDR3 DNA sequence: TGTGCCAGTGGGGACAGATGGGGCTACACCTTC.

This clone turned up a few times. The chain joins TRBV7-2 to TRBJ1-1; D might be TRBD1 (6 bases). CDR3 size: 14 residues. The V end was cut by 3 bases, the J end by 4 bases, with 12 bases between. Germline values: CDR1 SGHTA, CDR2 FQGNSA. For the CDR3, the DNA is TGTGCCAGCAGCTTGGGGGCTCAGGGCACTGAAGCTTTCTTT. It encodes CASSLGAQGTEAFF.

This clone was seen only a few times. The chain carries TRBV5-1 and TRBJ2-5; D uncertain. Trimming removed 7 bases from V and 2 bases from J, with 15 bases in between. CDR1 is SGHRS and CDR2 is YFSETQ in the germline V gene. The CDR3 runs to 14 residues. CDR3 nucleotides: TGCGCCAGCGCTAAGCTCGGTCTTCAAGAGACCCAGTACTTC. The encoded protein is CASAKLGLQETQYF.

The V call is TRBV5-1, the J call TRBJ2-1; D gene uncertain. The CDR3 is 13 residues long. V shed 0 bases and J shed 13 bases, with 14 bases lying between them. From germline, CDR1 is SGHRS and CDR2 YFSETQ. The CDR3 protein is CASSLETTPSQFF. The CDR3 nucleotides are TGCGCCAGCAGCTTGGAAACCACTCCCTCCCAGTTCTTC.

V gene TRBV5-1 combines with J gene TRBJ1-5; possibly TRBD1 for D (5 bases). Trimming left V 0 bases short and J 3 bases short, with 13 bases between. CDR3 size: 16 residues. Germline V gene lookup returns CDR1 SGHRS and CDR2 YFSETQ. CDR3 in amino acids: CASSLEGQGPNQPQHF. CDR3 in DNA: TGCGCCAGCAGCTTGGAAGGACAAGGACCCAATCAGCCCCAGCATTTT.

In this sample, this clone turned up a few times. The chain couples TRBV4-1 to TRBJ2-5; 13 positions match TRBD2. The V segment lost 4 bases and the J segment 5 bases; nucleotides outside the gene matches: 4. CDR1 is MGHRA, CDR2 YSYEKL, per germline. The CDR3 runs to 15 residues. The CDR3 bases are TGCGCCAGCAGCCCTGGACTAGCGGGGGCGGAGACCCAGTACTTC. Translated: CASSPGLAGAETQYF.

This clone has just a few counts. The same CDR3 arises from other DNA sequences in this sample as well. The rearrangement joins TRBV7-9 to TRBJ2-3; unclear D gene. CDR1 is SEHNR and CDR2 is FQNEAQ in the germline V gene (reference sequence). The V and J ends lost 3 bases and 0 bases respectively, with 7 bases between them. CDR3 length: 14 amino acids. In DNA, the CDR3 is TGTGCCAGCAGCTTGGGCGCAAGCACAGATACGCAGTATTTT. Amino acids: CASSLGASTDTQYF. The whole variable domain, filled in from reference TRBV7-9 and TRBJ2-3, reads DTGVSQNPRHKITKRGQNVTFRCDPISEHNRLYWYRQTLGQGPEFLTYFQNEAQLEKSRLLSDRFSAERPKGSFSTLEIQRTEQGDSAMYLCASSLGASTDTQYFGPGTRLTVL.

V gene TRBV19 combines with J gene TRBJ1-2, with 9 bases matching TRBD1. CDR3 length: 15 amino acids. In germline, CDR1 is LNHDA, CDR2 SQIVND (reference sequence). V shed 5 bases and J 2 bases; nucleotides not matched to a gene: 6. CDR3 loop: CASSAWDRVNYGYTF. DNA of the CDR3: TGTGCCAGTAGTGCTTGGGACAGGGTAAACTATGGCTACACCTTC.

This clone was counted only a few times. V usage is TRBV19 and J usage is TRBJ2-5; TRBD1 matches 8 bases. This CDR3 is 15 amino acids long. Germline V gene lookup returns CDR1 LNHDA and CDR2 SQIVND (reference sequence). Trimming took 5 bases from V and 3 from J; bases not matched to a gene: 8. The CDR3 nucleotides are TGTGCCAGTAGTTCCATTGTGGACAGGGAAGAGACCCAGTACTTC. Protein product: CASSSIVDREETQYF.

The chain is built from TRBV4-2 and TRBJ1-1; TRBD1 is a possible D gene (5 bases). Germline V CDR1 and CDR2: LGHNA, YNFKEQ. This CDR3 comprises 13 residues. V was trimmed by 11 bases and J by 1 base, leaving 14 bases between them. The CDR3 DNA sequence: TGTGCCGCCGCCCAGGGATCGAACACTGAAGCTTTCTTT. This sequence encodes CAAAQGSNTEAFF.

To note about this clone: The identical CDR3 is also encoded by other nucleotide sequences in the sample. V and J are TRBV30 and TRBJ1-5; 9 bases are a match to TRBD1. CDR3 length: 13 residues. V was clipped by 5 bases and J by 1 base; unmatched bases: 0. CDR1 and CDR2 (germline): GTSNPN, SVGIG (reference sequence). The CDR3 here is CAWGQGSNQPQHF. DNA of the CDR3: TGTGCCTGGGGACAGGGGAGCAATCAGCCCCAGCATTTT.

This rearrangement joins TRBV7-9 to TRBJ1-1; 7 bases line up with TRBD1. CDR3 length: 13 amino acids. The V and J ends lost 1 base and 6 bases, in that order; junction bases with no gene match: 2. The V gene's germline CDR1 is SEHNR and CDR2 FQNEAQ (reference sequence). CDR3 region: CASSLDRGAEAFF. The CDR3 DNA is TGTGCCAGCAGCTTAGACAGGGGAGCTGAAGCTTTCTTT. Together with reference TRBV7-9 and TRBJ1-1, the CDR3 gives the full variable domain: DTGVSQNPRHKITKRGQNVTFRCDPISEHNRLYWYRQTLGQGPEFLTYFQNEAQLEKSRLLSDRFSAERPKGSFSTLEIQRTEQGDSAMYLCASSLDRGAEAFFGQGTRLTVV.

In this sample, this clone turned up a few times. The rearrangement links TRBV7-9 to TRBJ1-1, with unresolved D. CDR1 and CDR2 from the germline V gene are SEHNR and FQNEAQ (reference sequence). The CDR3 loop spans 15 amino acids. V was cut by 3 bases and J by 0 bases, with 11 bases left in between. The CDR3 nucleotides are TGTGCCAGCAGCTTTCATCAGGCCCTGAACACTGAAGCTTTCTTT. This codes for CASSFHQALNTEAFF.

Only a few counts were recorded for this clone. This chain joins TRBV5-6 and TRBJ2-5; a possible D gene is TRBD1 (6 bases). V was pared by 6 bases and J by 4 bases, with 10 bases between. The CDR3 length is 12 residues. Germline CDR1 SGHDT, CDR2 YYEEEE. The CDR3 sequence is CASMGAGETQYF. Written as DNA, the CDR3 is TGTGCCAGCATGGGGGCGGGAGAGACCCAGTACTTC.

The V gene is TRBV2, the J gene TRBJ1-2; 7 bases line up with TRBD1. J was trimmed by 7 bases and V by 6 bases; bases with no gene match: 8. This CDR3 region has 13 residues. Germline CDR1 and CDR2: SNHLY and FYNNEI. The CDR3 here is CASRETGSGGYTF. The CDR3 coding sequence is TGTGCCAGCAGAGAGACAGGGAGCGGTGGCTACACCTTC.

This clone was detected a few times. The chain couples TRBV2 to TRBJ1-5; D remains unclear. Trimming took 7 bases from V and 3 from J, leaving 7 bases between them. CDR3 size: 12 residues. Germline V gives CDR1 SNHLY, CDR2 FYNNEI. In DNA form, the CDR3 reads TGTGCCAGCACGAGTTTCAATCAGCCCCAGCATTTT. Translated: CASTSFNQPQHF.

The chain joins TRBV6-1 to TRBJ1-1; D is ambiguous. V was cut by 6 bases and J by 1 base, with 12 bases left in between. Looked up from germline, CDR1 is MNHNS and CDR2 is SASEGT. The CDR3 sequence is 14 residues long. CDR3 coding DNA: TGTGCCAGCAGCCTAGACCTACGGAACACTGAAGCTTTCTTT. The encoded protein is CASSLDLRNTEAFF.

This clone was recorded a few times. The chain is built from TRBV10-3 and TRBJ2-5, with a tentative D call TRBD1 (6 bases). CDR3 length: 13 residues. V shed 7 bases and J shed 3 bases, with 12 bases lying between them. CDR1 is ENHRY and CDR2 is SYGVKD in the germline V gene. The CDR3 DNA reads as TGTGCCATCAAAAGGGACATCGAAGAGACCCAGTACTTC. Encoded protein: CAIKRDIEETQYF.

The chain uses TRBV7-9 and TRBJ2-1; D remains ambiguous. V was trimmed by 5 bases and J by 4 bases, leaving 9 bases between them. Germline loops: CDR1 SEHNR, CDR2 FQNEAQ (reference sequence). The CDR3 length is 13 residues. CDR3: CASSRTEYNEQFF. The CDR3 DNA reads TGTGCCAGCAGCCGTACAGAGTACAATGAGCAGTTCTTC.

This clone was seen a handful of times. The CDR3 region is CASSLLAGDTQYF. The CDR3 nucleotides are TGTGCCAGCAGCCTCCTGGCAGGGGATACGCAGTATTTT. The J gene is TRBJ2-3, the V gene TRBV7-2, with D perhaps matching TRBD1 (5 bases). Trimming pared 5 bases from V and 6 bases from J, leaving 12 bases between. This CDR3 is built from 13 residues. Germline V gives CDR1 SGHTA, CDR2 FQGNSA.

This clone occurred a few times. The chain has TRBV9 and TRBJ1-1; D may be TRBD1 (6 bases). This CDR3 comprises 15 residues. The V gene lost 0 bases and the J gene lost 4 bases, with 13 bases spanning the gap. CDR1 and CDR2 from the germline V gene are SGDLS and YYNGEE. In DNA, the CDR3 is TGTGCCAGCAGCGTAGACTTACAGGGCGGCACTGAAGCTTTCTTT. Protein: CASSVDLQGGTEAFF.

The CDR3 DNA is TGTGCCAGTAGCCTACTTAACCAAGAGACCCAGTACTTC. Translated, it gives CASSLLNQETQYF. J is TRBJ2-5 and V is TRBV19; D is ambiguous. Per the germline V gene, CDR1 is LNHDA and CDR2 is SQIVND (reference sequence). The V gene lost 6 bases and the J gene lost 0 bases, with 8 bases spanning the gap. There are 13 residues in the CDR3.

The rearrangement uses TRBV5-1 and TRBJ1-1; possibly TRBD1 for D (5 bases). CDR1 is SGHRS, CDR2 YFSETQ, per germline. V lost 4 bases and J 0 bases, leaving 7 bases between the germline ends. The length of the CDR3 is 13 residues. In DNA form, the CDR3 reads TGCGCCAGCAGCGCAGGGATGAACACTGAAGCTTTCTTT. This gives the protein CASSAGMNTEAFF.

V is TRBV18 and J is TRBJ2-5; TRBD1 is a possible D gene (5 bases). The ends were cut back, 3 bases at V and 5 bases at J, with 13 bases in the middle. CDR1 is KGHSH and CDR2 is LQKENI in the germline V gene. CDR3 length equals 14 residues. In nucleotides, the CDR3 is TGTGCCAGCTCACCTATCGGACAAGCGGAGACCCAGTACTTC. Translating it yields CASSPIGQAETQYF.

This rearrangement joins TRBV5-1 to TRBJ2-7; a weak D match, TRBD2 (5 bases). The germline V gene encodes CDR1 SGHRS and CDR2 YFSETQ. V was shortened by 5 bases and J by 3 bases, with 15 bases between the two germline ends. This CDR3 comprises 14 residues. DNA of the CDR3: TGCGCCAGCAGTTTGCCGGACTTGTACTACGAGCAGTACTTC. Its protein product is CASSLPDLYYEQYF.

This clone turned up a few times. V usage is TRBV5-1 and J usage is TRBJ2-1; 7 nucleotides match TRBD2. The germline V gene encodes CDR1 SGHRS and CDR2 YFSETQ. This CDR3 is 15 amino acids long. After removal of 0 bases from V and 6 bases from J, the junction contained 6 bases not matched to a gene. The CDR3 nucleotides are TGCGCCAGCAGCTTGGGCGGGAGTATTAGCAATGAGCAGTTCTTC. Protein: CASSLGGSISNEQFF.

This clone was recorded a few times. This sequence joins TRBV7-9 and TRBJ2-7, with D possibly being TRBD2 (6 bases). The CDR3 runs to 17 residues. V was shortened by 4 bases and J by 0 bases, with 19 bases between the two germline ends. Germline CDR1 and CDR2: SEHNR and FQNEAQ (reference sequence). The CDR3 here is CASSYRAGGATSYEQYF. CDR3 in DNA: TGTGCCAGCAGCTACCGAGCAGGAGGGGCAACCTCCTACGAGCAGTACTTC.

V gene TRBV5-4 combines with J gene TRBJ2-3; TRBD1 agrees at 8 bases. Germline V gene data show CDR1 as SGHNT and CDR2 as YYREEE (reference sequence). V shed 3 bases, J shed 6 bases, and the junction held 6 bases outside the gene matches. The CDR3 is 14 residues long. In DNA, the CDR3 is TGTGCCAGCAGCTCGCGTGACAGGGGTGATACGCAGTATTTT. Protein product: CASSSRDRGDTQYF.